This T cell receptor (beta chain) was documented in a study of CD8 T cells in ankylosing spondylitis. Study-wide results and limits: Matched ankylosing spondylitis synovial fluid reportedly contained a significantly enriched population of disease-linked clones. What appeared characteristic of ankylosing spondylitis blood was a TCR beta motif of about eight highly homologous variants.

Turning to this clonotype: Its antigen is not identified.

By quantitative 5'-RACE with molecular barcodes, the TCR beta libraries were made. TCRdb passed the 5' RACE reads through MiXCR, listing each CDR3 protein once. Among roughly 100,000 distinct CDR3 sequences, 7.5% to 9% were seen once, and the ten largest hold approximately 9.9%. Germline-derived CDR1 and CDR2 are SQVTM and ANQGSEA. V lost 7 bases and J lost 0, with 5 bases in between. The CDR3 extends over 11 amino acids. This clonotype was sampled from a male donor with ankylosing spondylitis or in good health (not recorded which). The specimen was blood, either unsorted or a sorted T cell fraction (not recorded which). The chain uses TRBV29-1 and TRBJ2-3; the D is unclear. The CDR3 DNA reads TGCAGCGGTCGCAGCACAGATACGCAGTATTTT. It encodes CSGRSTDTQYF.